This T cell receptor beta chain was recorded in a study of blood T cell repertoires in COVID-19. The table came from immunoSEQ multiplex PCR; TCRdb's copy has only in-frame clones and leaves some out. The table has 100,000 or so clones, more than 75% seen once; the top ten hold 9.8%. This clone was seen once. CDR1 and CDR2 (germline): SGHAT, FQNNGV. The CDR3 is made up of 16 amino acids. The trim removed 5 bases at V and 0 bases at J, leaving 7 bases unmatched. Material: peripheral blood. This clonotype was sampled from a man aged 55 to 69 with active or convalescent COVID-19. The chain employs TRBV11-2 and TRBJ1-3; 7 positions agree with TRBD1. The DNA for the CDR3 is TGTGCCAGCAGCCCTTGGGGACAGAGCTCTGGAAACACCATATATTTT. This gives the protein CASSPWGQSSGNTIYF.